These 24 T cell receptor beta chains were sequenced from one sample in a study of response to subunit inactivated influenza vaccine. TCRdb analysed the RT-PCR reads with MiXCR anew, one entry per CDR3 protein. The repertoire consists of hundreds of thousands of distinct CDR3 sequences, with approximately 24% occurring once and the leading ten covering 1.5% to 2%. The sequenced sample was CD4+ T cells sorted from PBMCs, obtained less than 6 days after vaccination. The source is a man aged 50 or older who received an inactivated influenza vaccine.

This clonotype was observed a few times. This rearrangement joins TRBV20-1 to TRBJ1-5; no definite D call. The germline V gene has CDR1 DFQATT and CDR2 SNEGSKA (reference sequence). This CDR3 spans 13 amino acids. V lost 4 bases and J 2 bases, leaving 9 bases between the germline ends. The chain's CDR3 is CSAIAAGNQPQHF. For the CDR3, the DNA is TGCAGTGCTATAGCTGCGGGCAATCAGCCCCAGCATTTT.

This clonotype has just a few counts. J is TRBJ2-7 and V is TRBV7-2; 7 bases are a match to TRBD2. Germline CDR1 SGHTA, CDR2 FQGNSA. Unmatched junction bases numbered 5, after V lost 5 bases and J lost 7 bases. The CDR3 is made up of 12 amino acids. The CDR3 reads CASSRTRGEQYF. The CDR3 nucleotides read TGTGCCAGCAGCCGGACTAGAGGAGAGCAGTACTTC.

The rearrangement uses TRBV11-1 and TRBJ2-1; a weak D match, TRBD1 (5 bases). Trimming removed 3 bases from V and 5 bases from J, with 8 bases in between. Germline V gives CDR1 SGHAT, CDR2 FQDESV (reference sequence). This CDR3 has 13 residues. CDR3 region: CASSFGRDNEQFF. The CDR3 DNA reads as TGTGCCAGCAGCTTTGGCAGGGACAATGAGCAGTTCTTC.

This clonotype was seen only a few times. V gene TRBV7-9 combines with J gene TRBJ2-6, with D perhaps being TRBD1 or TRBD2 (5 bases each). V was cut by 1 base and J by 3 bases, with 13 bases left in between. The CDR3 covers 17 residues. The germline CDR1 and CDR2 sequences are SEHNR and FQNEAQ (reference sequence). The CDR3 loop reads CASSLEGRISGANVLTF. The CDR3, as DNA: TGTGCCAGCAGCTTAGAGGGACGGATCAGTGGGGCCAACGTCCTGACTTTC.

This clonotype was seen more than once but under ten times. The rearrangement uses TRBV12-3 or TRBV12-4 and TRBJ1-1; D might be TRBD1 (5 bases). This CDR3 contains 14 residues. V was trimmed by 7 bases and J by 9 bases, leaving 21 bases between them. CDR3 protein: CASILGPRGGQAFF. The CDR3 DNA sequence: TGTGCCAGCATTCTAGGACCAAGGGGCGGACAAGCTTTCTTT.

This clonotype has a handful of counts. The chain employs TRBV5-1 and TRBJ1-2; D call uncertain. This CDR3 region has 16 residues. Trimming removed 1 base from V and 6 bases from J, with 19 bases in between. CDR1 SGHRS and CDR2 YFSETQ come from the germline V gene. In nucleotides, the CDR3 is TGCGCCAGCAGCTTGATGGACGGTCGGGAAGGGAATGGCTACACCTTC. It encodes CASSLMDGREGNGYTF.

This clonotype was seen a few times. This sequence joins TRBV3-1 and TRBJ2-7, with 10 bases matching TRBD2. Germline values: CDR1 LGHDT, CDR2 YNNKEL (reference sequence). V trimming: 3 bases; J trimming: 1 base; junction bases outside the gene matches: 15. The CDR3 runs to 19 residues. CDR3 DNA: TGTGCCAGCAGCCACCTAGGACTAGCGGAGAGAGGCGGTTCCTACGAGCAGTACTTC. It encodes CASSHLGLAERGGSYEQYF.

The J gene is TRBJ1-2, the V gene TRBV5-1, with TRBD1 matching over 10 bases. The CDR3 has 17 residues. CDR1 is SGHRS and CDR2 is YFSETQ in the germline V gene. V trimming: 0 bases; J trimming: 6 bases; junction bases outside the gene matches: 11. The CDR3 reads CASSLDLTGTGDDGYTF. The CDR3 DNA reads as TGCGCCAGCAGCTTGGACCTAACCGGGACAGGGGACGATGGCTACACCTTC.

This clonotype has just a few counts. The CDR3 here is CSAIRGSPGTQYF. The CDR3 DNA sequence: TGCAGTGCCATCCGTGGATCCCCTGGGACCCAGTACTTC. The V gene is TRBV20-1, the J gene TRBJ2-5; D is unclear. V gave up 6 bases and J gave up 7 bases, with 18 bases separating them. This CDR3 is 13 amino acids long. From germline, CDR1 is DFQATT and CDR2 SNEGSKA (reference sequence).

The chain uses TRBV6-1 and TRBJ1-4; TRBD1 is a possible D gene (6 bases). V lost 9 bases and J lost 8, with 16 bases in between. This CDR3 has 13 amino acids. Germline CDR1 reads MNHNS; CDR2 reads SASEGT. CDR3 amino acids: CASYREFGEKLFF. DNA for the CDR3: TGTGCCAGTTACAGGGAGTTCGGCGAAAAACTGTTTTTT.

The chain uses TRBV12-3 or TRBV12-4 and TRBJ1-4; 7 positions agree with TRBD1. V dropped 6 bases and J dropped 7; count of bases not matched to a gene: 8. The CDR3 extends over 14 amino acids. Here the CDR3 reads CASSSTGSGEKLFF. In DNA form, the CDR3 reads TGTGCCAGCAGCTCGACAGGGAGCGGTGAAAAACTGTTTTTT.

Only a few counts were recorded for this clonotype. The chain carries TRBV5-1 and TRBJ2-7; D is tentatively TRBD1 or TRBD2 (5 bases each). V was pared by 4 bases and J by 0 bases, with 11 bases between. Germline assignment: CDR1 SGHRS and CDR2 YFSETQ. CDR3 size: 14 residues. CDR3 bases: TGCGCCAGCAGCGATGGGACCGCCTCCTACGAGCAGTACTTC. Translation gives CASSDGTASYEQYF.

The chain links TRBV20-1 to TRBJ2-7; 7 bases line up with TRBD1. Germline-derived CDR1 and CDR2 are DFQATT and SNEGSKA (reference sequence). The junction had 6 bases not matched to a gene; V was cut back by 2 bases and J by 2 bases. The CDR3 totals 14 residues. The CDR3 DNA sequence: TGCAGTGCTAGAAGGCTGGACAGGACCTACGAGCAGTACTTC. As protein: CSARRLDRTYEQYF.

This clonotype was seen repeatedly, ten times or more. The chain employs TRBV7-8 and TRBJ2-5; D is ambiguous. Germline CDR1 and CDR2: SGHVS and FQNEAQ. The V end was cut by 3 bases, the J end by 4 bases, with 9 bases between. The CDR3 runs 13 residues. The CDR3 nucleotides are TGTGCCAGCAGCTTTCATAGAGGAGAGACCCAGTACTTC. Its protein product is CASSFHRGETQYF. The full variable domain, rest sourced from reference TRBV7-8 and TRBJ2-5, is GAGVSQSPRYKVAKRGQDVALRCDPISGHVSLFWYQQALGQGPEFLTYFQNEAQLDKSGLPSDRFFAERPEGSVSTLKIQRTQQEDSAVYLCASSFHRGETQYFGPGTRLLVL.

J is TRBJ2-7 and V is TRBV5-1, with D perhaps TRBD2 (6 bases). Trimming pared 0 bases from V and 2 bases from J, leaving 15 bases between. This CDR3 has 16 residues. Germline CDR1 and CDR2: SGHRS and YFSETQ. CDR3 sequence reads: CASSLALAGLTYEQYF. The CDR3, as DNA: TGCGCCAGCAGCTTGGCCTTAGCCGGACTAACCTACGAGCAGTACTTC.

Note on this clonotype: One end of the junction fails to match germline, which may point to a read error. The chain combines TRBV7-2 with TRBJ1-4; D unresolved. The CDR3 loop spans 15 amino acids. The germline gives CDR1 SGHTA, CDR2 FQGNSA. The CDR3 nucleotides read TGTGCCAACAGCCTCTCAGGCGCGGGAGGCGAAAAACTGTTTTTT. This translates into CANSLSGAGGEKLFF. The whole variable domain, remainder taken from reference TRBV7-2 and TRBJ1-4, is GAGVSQSPSNKVTEKGKDVELRCDPISGHTALYWYRQSLGQGLEFLIYFQGNSAPDKSGLPSDRFSAERTGGSVSTLTIQRTQQEDSAVYLCANSLSGAGGEKLFFGSGTQLSVL.

This clonotype was seen a handful of times. V is TRBV11-3 and J is TRBJ2-3, with 8 positions matching TRBD1. Trimming took 5 bases from V and 2 from J; bases not matched to a gene: 3. The CDR3 extends over 14 amino acids. Germline assignment: CDR1 SGHNT and CDR2 YENEEA. This CDR3 is CASSARGPTDTQYF. The CDR3 DNA follows: TGTGCCAGCAGCGCCAGGGGGCCCACAGATACGCAGTATTTT.

This clonotype was recorded at least ten times. This sequence joins TRBV12-3 or TRBV12-4 and TRBJ2-5; the D gene is possibly TRBD2 (5 bases). This CDR3 comprises 13 residues. Trimming cost V 3 bases and J 9 bases, with 14 bases left between them. The CDR3 loop is CASSFSDKNPQYF. The CDR3 region has the DNA TGTGCCAGCAGTTTTAGCGATAAAAACCCCCAGTACTTC.

On this clonotype itself: An end of the junction differs from the germline gene, which may be a read error. This chain links TRBV3-1 with TRBJ2-5, with 7 bases that match TRBD1. This CDR3 has 12 amino acids. CDR1 and CDR2 (germline): LGHDT, YNNKEL (reference sequence). CDR3 sequence (DNA): TGTGCCAGCAGCCAAGGACAGGGATCGTGGGACTTC. This codes for CASSQGQGSWDF.

As to this clonotype: The germline gene is not matched at one end of the junction; a read error may be the cause. The CDR3 DNA reads TGTGCCCGCAGTTTTTCCTCCCCACCAACGGGGTACCAAGAGACCCAGTACTTC. Its translation is CARSFSSPPTGYQETQYF. The chain uses TRBV12-3 or TRBV12-4 and TRBJ2-5, with a possible D match to TRBD2 (5 bases). The CDR3 loop spans 18 amino acids.

The chain recombines TRBV7-9 with TRBJ2-1, with D perhaps TRBD2 (6 bases). Trimming pared 0 bases from V and 3 bases from J, leaving 15 bases between. Germline CDR1 and CDR2: SEHNR and FQNEAQ (reference sequence). This CDR3 is 17 amino acids long. The CDR3 coding sequence is TGTGCCAGCAGCTTAGCGCGCGGCGGGACTCTCTACAATGAGCAGTTCTTC. This gives the protein CASSLARGGTLYNEQFF. Based on the CDR3 plus reference TRBV7-9 and TRBJ2-1, the full variable domain is DTGVSQNPRHKITKRGQNVTFRCDPISEHNRLYWYRQTLGQGPEFLTYFQNEAQLEKSRLLSDRFSAERPKGSFSTLEIQRTEQGDSAMYLCASSLARGGTLYNEQFFGPGTRLTVL.

This clonotype has just a few counts. The chain joins TRBV5-6 to TRBJ2-6; TRBD1 matches at 9 bases. Germline V gene data show CDR1 as SGHDT and CDR2 as YYEEEE. This CDR3 spans 15 amino acids. Trimming cost V 4 bases and J 4 bases; bases outside gene matches: 3. The CDR3 protein is CASSGTGSGANVLTF. The CDR3 DNA reads as TGTGCCAGCAGCGGGACAGGGTCCGGGGCCAACGTCCTGACTTTC.

In this sample, this clonotype turned up once. V is TRBV28 and J is TRBJ2-7, with a tentative D call TRBD2 (6 bases). Trimming removed 5 bases from V and 3 bases from J, with 14 bases in between. Germline CDR1 reads MDHEN; CDR2 reads SYDVKM. The CDR3 covers 14 residues. The CDR3 here is CASSNYGGIYEQYF. CDR3 DNA: TGTGCCAGCAGTAACTACGGCGGGATCTACGAGCAGTACTTC.

The V gene is TRBV7-8, the J gene TRBJ2-7; the D gene is possibly TRBD1 (5 bases). The CDR3 runs to 15 residues. The germline CDR1 and CDR2 sequences are SGHVS and FQNEAQ. The V end was cut by 1 base, the J end by 5 bases, with 15 bases between. The CDR3 is CASSLVWQGSHEQYF. The CDR3 DNA reads as TGTGCCAGCAGCTTAGTTTGGCAGGGCAGCCACGAGCAGTACTTC.